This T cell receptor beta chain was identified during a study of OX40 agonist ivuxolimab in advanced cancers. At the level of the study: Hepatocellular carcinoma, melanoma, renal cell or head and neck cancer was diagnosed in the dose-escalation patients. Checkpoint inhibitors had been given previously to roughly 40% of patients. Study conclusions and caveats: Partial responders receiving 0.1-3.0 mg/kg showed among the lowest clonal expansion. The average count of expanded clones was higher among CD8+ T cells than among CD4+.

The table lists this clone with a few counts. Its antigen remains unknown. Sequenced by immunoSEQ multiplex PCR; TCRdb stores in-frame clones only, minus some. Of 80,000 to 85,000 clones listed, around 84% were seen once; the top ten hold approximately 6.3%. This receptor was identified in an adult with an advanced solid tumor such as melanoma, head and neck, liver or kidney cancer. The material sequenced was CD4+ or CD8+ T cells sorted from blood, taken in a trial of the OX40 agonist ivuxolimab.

The CDR3, as DNA: TGTGCCAGCAGCAGCAGGGTTGGCACTGAAGCTTTCTTT. The encoded protein is CASSSRVGTEAFF. The gene calls are TRBV5-6 and TRBJ1-1, with D perhaps TRBD1 (5 bases). Germline CDR1 reads SGHDT; CDR2 reads YYEEEE. The CDR3 covers 13 residues. Trimming cost V 4 bases and J 4 bases, with 11 bases left between them.